This T cell receptor beta chain comes out of a study of CD8 T cells in Susac syndrome. The T cells that were sequenced for TCR beta were CD8+ and CD4+ cells from blood. TEMRA cells were enriched by FACS, and CD4+ and CD8+ T cells were negatively isolated. RNA was extracted with the RNeasy kit, and a quantity of roughly 0.45 to 1 ug was reverse transcribed using random hexamers. The immunoSEQ assay covered 54 Vbeta and 13 Jbeta segments for CDR3. TCRdb redid the calling of the immunoSEQ multiplex PCR reads with MiXCR, one entry per CDR3 protein. The sample holds 200,000 or so distinct CDR3 sequences; almost 96% are singletons and the top ten take around 0.09%. This CDR3 spans 15 amino acids. V lost 0 bases to trimming and J lost 6 bases, with 15 bases between them. From germline, CDR1 is MGHRA and CDR2 YSYEKL.

Sequencing input: CD4+ T cells from PBMCs. The genes are TRBV4-1 and TRBJ2-7; D might be TRBD1 or TRBD2, each matching 5 bases. The receptor's source is a human donor with multiple sclerosis. CDR3 sequence reads: CASSQEVGTYIEQYF. For the CDR3, the DNA is TGCGCCAGCAGCCAAGAAGTAGGGACCTACATCGAGCAGTACTTC.